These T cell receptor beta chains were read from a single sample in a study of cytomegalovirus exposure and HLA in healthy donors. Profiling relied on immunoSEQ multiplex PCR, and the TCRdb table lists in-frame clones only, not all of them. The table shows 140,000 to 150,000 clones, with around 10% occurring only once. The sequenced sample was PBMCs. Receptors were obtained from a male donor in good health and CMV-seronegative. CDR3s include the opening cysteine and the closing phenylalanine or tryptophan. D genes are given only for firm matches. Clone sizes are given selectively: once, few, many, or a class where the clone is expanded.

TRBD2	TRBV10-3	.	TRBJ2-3	CAITQGTSGDTDTQYF	TGTGCCATCACCCAAGGGACTAGCGGGGACACAGATACGCAGTATTTT
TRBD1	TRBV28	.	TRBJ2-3	CASSLQGDYTDTQYF	TGTGCCAGCAGTTTGCAGGGGGATTACACAGATACGCAGTATTTT
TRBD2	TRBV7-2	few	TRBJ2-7	CASSSGAGGGEQYF	TGTGCCAGCAGCTCAGGGGCGGGAGGTGGCGAGCAGTACTTC
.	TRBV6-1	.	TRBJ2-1	CASSGPLQDEQFF	TGTGCCAGCAGCGGCCCACTTCAGGATGAGCAGTTCTTC
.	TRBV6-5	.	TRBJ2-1	CASSYGYRNEQFF	TGTGCCAGCAGTTACGGGTACAGGAATGAGCAGTTCTTC
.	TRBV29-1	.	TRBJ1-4	CSVTLPGGANEKLFF	TGCAGCGTGACTCTCCCTGGAGGAGCTAATGAAAAACTGTTTTTT
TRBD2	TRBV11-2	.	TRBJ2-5	CASSLDGTRQETQYF	TGTGCCAGCAGCTTAGACGGGACTAGACAAGAGACCCAGTACTTC
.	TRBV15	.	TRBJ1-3	CATSRVNGGNTIYF	TGTGCCACCAGCAGAGTAAACGGTGGAAACACCATATATTTT
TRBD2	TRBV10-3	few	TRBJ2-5	CAIRRGGGSQETQYF	TGTGCCATCAGACGAGGCGGGGGGAGCCAAGAGACCCAGTACTTC
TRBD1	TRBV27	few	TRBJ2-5	CASRSDRVGKETQYF	TGTGCCAGCAGGTCGGACAGGGTAGGGAAGGAGACCCAGTACTTC